This TCR beta chain was captured in a study of blood T cell repertoires in COVID-19. Whole-study context: The samples span acute and convalescent COVID-19 from the United States, Italy and Spain. PBMCs, B-cell-depleted T cells, or T cells were the source of the cDNA or gDNA that made up the material.

This CDR3 region has 15 residues. V gave up 4 bases and J gave up 9 bases, with 19 bases separating them. Germline values: CDR1 MDHEN, CDR2 SYDVKM. Per the original methods: How many nucleated cells were present was estimated from reference gene primer amplification. Assay: immunoSEQ multiplex PCR; the TCRdb copy retains only in-frame clones and omits some. The DNA gave D and trimming, while V, J and clone size come from that table. The sample lists about 270,000 clones, roughly 84% occurring once. The rearrangement joins TRBV28 to TRBJ2-4; D is possibly TRBD1 (6 bases). The receptor comes from a woman in her late teens or twenties with acute or convalescent COVID-19. The sequencing sample was made of peripheral blood. CDR3 in DNA: TGTGCCAGCAGTTCACAGGGTAATTGGGGGAGCATTCAGTACTTC. Translation gives CASSSQGNWGSIQYF.